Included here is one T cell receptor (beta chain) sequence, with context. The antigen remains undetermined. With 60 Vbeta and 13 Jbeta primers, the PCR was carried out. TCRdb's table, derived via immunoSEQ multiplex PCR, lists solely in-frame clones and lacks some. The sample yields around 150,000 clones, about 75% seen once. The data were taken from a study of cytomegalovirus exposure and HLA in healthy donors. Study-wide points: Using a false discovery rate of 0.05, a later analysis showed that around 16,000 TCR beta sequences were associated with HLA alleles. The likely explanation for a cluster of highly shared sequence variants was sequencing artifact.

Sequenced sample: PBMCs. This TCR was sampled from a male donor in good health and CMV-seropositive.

CDR3 nucleotide sequence: TGTGCCACGACTAGAGAGGGACAGGGGAACAATCAGCCCCAGCATTTT. It yields the protein CATTREGQGNNQPQHF. The rearrangement joins TRBV19 to TRBJ1-5; 10 nucleotides line up with TRBD1. The CDR3 is made up of 16 amino acids. Germline assignment: CDR1 LNHDA and CDR2 SQIVND (reference sequence). V lost 10 bases and J lost 3; bases outside the gene matches: 12.